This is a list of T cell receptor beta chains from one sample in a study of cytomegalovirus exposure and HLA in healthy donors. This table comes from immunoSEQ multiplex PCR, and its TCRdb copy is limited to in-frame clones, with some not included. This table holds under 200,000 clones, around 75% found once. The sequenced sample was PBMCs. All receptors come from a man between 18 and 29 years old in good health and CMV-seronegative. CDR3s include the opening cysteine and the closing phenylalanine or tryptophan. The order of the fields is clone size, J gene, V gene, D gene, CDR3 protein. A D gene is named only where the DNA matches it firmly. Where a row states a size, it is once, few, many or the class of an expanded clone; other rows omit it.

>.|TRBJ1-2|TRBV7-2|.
CASSSTENYGYTF
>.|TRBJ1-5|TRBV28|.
CASSYGESNQPQHF
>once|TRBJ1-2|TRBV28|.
CASSLSPGEHGYTF
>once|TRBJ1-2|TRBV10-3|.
CAISEVGRQRYGYTF
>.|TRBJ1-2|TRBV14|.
CATSSRAGRLRGYTF
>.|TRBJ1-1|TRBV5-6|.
CASSFTGNEAFF
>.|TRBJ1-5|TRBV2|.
CASSSSLLSNQPQHF
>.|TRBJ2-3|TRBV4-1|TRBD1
CASSLPRQGDPTDTQYF
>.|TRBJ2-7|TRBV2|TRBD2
CASSPQAGAGEQYF
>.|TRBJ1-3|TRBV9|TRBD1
CASSAGTGPGNTIYF
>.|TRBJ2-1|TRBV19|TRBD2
CASTRTSGSGEQFF
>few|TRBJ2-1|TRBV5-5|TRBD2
CASSLGRGTSGSNEQFF
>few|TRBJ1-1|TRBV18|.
CASSPNPSAEAFF
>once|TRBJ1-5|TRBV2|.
CASSAREGDPLSNQPQHF
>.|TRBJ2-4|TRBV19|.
CASSSKSLRRAKNIQYF
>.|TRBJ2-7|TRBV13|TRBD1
CASSLKGQLLYEQYF
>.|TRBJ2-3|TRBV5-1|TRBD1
CASSLDYWGTDTDTQYF
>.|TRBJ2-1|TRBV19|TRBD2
CASSIAGTTYNEQFF
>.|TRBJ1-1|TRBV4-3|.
CASSQDLTGPEAFF
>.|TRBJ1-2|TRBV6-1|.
CASGQGQERPVSYTF
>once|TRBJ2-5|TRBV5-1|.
CASSSLAGAETQYF
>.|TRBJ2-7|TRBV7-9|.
CSSSLASTGAEQYF
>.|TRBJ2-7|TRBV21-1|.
CASTPGQGVYEQYF
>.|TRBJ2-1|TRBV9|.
CASSASHPPPLREQFF
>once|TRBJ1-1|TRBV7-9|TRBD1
CASSPWTGRNTEAFF
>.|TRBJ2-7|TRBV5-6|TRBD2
CASSLVGSGTYEQYF
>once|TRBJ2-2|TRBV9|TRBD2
CASSPASGSVEELFF
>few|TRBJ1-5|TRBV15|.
CATSRDDSGNQPQHF
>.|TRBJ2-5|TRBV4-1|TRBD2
CASSLPGTSGTASRETQYF
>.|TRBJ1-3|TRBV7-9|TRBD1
CASSQQGIPGNTIYF
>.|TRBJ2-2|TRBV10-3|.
CAISGGSGTSGVGELFF
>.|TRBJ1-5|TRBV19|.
CASGWEGGDQPQHF
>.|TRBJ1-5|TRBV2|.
CASSDALGQGEQPQHF
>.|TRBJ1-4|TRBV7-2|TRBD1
CASSPHSQGAGEKLFF
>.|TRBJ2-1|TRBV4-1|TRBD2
CASSQAVPELAEGEQFF
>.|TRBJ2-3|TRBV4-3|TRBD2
CASSPRGFQAGGICCTDTQYF
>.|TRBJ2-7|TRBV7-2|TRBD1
CASSSTGESSYEQYF
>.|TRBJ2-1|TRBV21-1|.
CASSKRGVGNEQFF
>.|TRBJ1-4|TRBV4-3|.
CASSRLRPDRNYEKLFF
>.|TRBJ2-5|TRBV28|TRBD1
CASSSPSSGGQTQYF
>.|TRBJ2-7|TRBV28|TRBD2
CASIPSPGLGNYEQYF
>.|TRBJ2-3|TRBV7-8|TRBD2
CASSLGLAGATDTQYF
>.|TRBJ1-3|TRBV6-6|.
CASNGAETWRNTIYF
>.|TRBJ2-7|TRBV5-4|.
CASSLGGAGYEQYF
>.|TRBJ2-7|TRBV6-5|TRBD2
CASSYSPAGEQYF
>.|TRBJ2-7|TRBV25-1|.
CASSPSGRSYEQYF
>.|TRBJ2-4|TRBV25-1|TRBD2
CASSDPRGPGGRDIQYF
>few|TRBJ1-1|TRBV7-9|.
CASTPEISTEAFF
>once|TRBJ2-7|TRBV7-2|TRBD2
CASSLGLAAGGYEQYF
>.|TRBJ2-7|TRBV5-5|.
CASSSPSGGGAYEQYF
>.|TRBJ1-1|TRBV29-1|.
CSVEDDEAYTEAFF
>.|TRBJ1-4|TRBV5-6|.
CASSLILGTDYNEKLFF
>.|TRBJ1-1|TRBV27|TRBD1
CASSFGDRVNTEAFF
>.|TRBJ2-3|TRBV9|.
CASSVGGGEADTQYF
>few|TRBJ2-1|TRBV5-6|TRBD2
CASRFGLAAGDEQFF
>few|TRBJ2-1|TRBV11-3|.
CASSLDQGGSGSYNEQFF
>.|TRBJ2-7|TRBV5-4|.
CASSPSRGSSLEQYF
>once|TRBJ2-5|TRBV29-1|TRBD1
CSVRQGLYQETQYF
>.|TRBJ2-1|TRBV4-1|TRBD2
CASSLWGGEQFF